These 27 T cell receptor beta chains share one sample of origin, sequenced in a study of T cells expressing NK-cell markers. TCRdb re-called the 5' RACE reads and gives one entry per CDR3 protein, without DNA. The table for this sample gives roughly 300,000 distinct CDR3 sequences. Sequencing was done on a sample of blood T cells: a sorted CD56 or NKG2C T cell subset, CD4+ or CD8+ T cells, or bulk PBMC T cells (not recorded which). These receptors all come from a woman aged 18 to 75 in good health.

This chain uses TRBV7-2 with TRBJ2-4. The CDR3 has 12 amino acids. The germline gives CDR1 SGHTA, CDR2 FQGNSA. This chain's CDR3 is CASSSRLNIQYF. The full variable domain, rest sourced from reference TRBV7-2 and TRBJ2-4, is GAGVSQSPSNKVTEKGKDVELRCDPISGHTALYWYRQSLGQGLEFLIYFQGNSAPDKSGLPSDRFSAERTGGSVSTLTIQRTQQEDSAVYLCASSSRLNIQYFGAGTRLSVL.

The chain couples TRBV29-1 to TRBJ1-5. CDR1 and CDR2 (germline): SQVTM, ANQGSEA. The CDR3 covers 12 residues. CDR3 loop: CSVVEVDQPQHF.

The chain has TRBV19 and TRBJ2-7; the D call of TRBD1 rests on TCRdb alone, since no DNA is present to check it. Germline values: CDR1 LNHDA, CDR2 SQIVND (reference sequence). The CDR3 extends over 14 amino acids. CDR3 loop: CASSMTRGAYEQYF.

V and J are TRBV6-4 and TRBJ2-1. The CDR3 runs to 13 residues. In germline, CDR1 is MRHNA, CDR2 SNTAGT. CDR3 sequence reads: CASSASSYNEQFF.

The rearrangement joins TRBV11-2 to TRBJ2-1; as DNA is missing, the TRBD2 call by TCRdb cannot be tested. Germline V CDR1 and CDR2: SGHAT, FQNNGV. The CDR3 runs 18 residues. The CDR3 spells CASSLSPLAGISYNEQFF.

The chain employs TRBV7-2 and TRBJ1-1; TCRdb designates TRBD1, a call that cannot be tested without DNA. The CDR3 is 17 amino acids. Germline CDR1 and CDR2: SGHTA and FQGNSA. The CDR3 spells CASSLNPKPRHATEAFF.

J is TRBJ1-5 and V is TRBV24-1; TCRdb lists TRBD1, though no DNA is available to test this call. The CDR3 is made up of 13 amino acids. Germline-derived CDR1 and CDR2 are KGHDR and SFDVKD. CDR3 residues: CATRDRGNQPQHF.

The rearrangement uses TRBV20-1 and TRBJ1-4; TCRdb calls TRBD1, which cannot be checked without DNA. The CDR3 has 14 amino acids. The germline CDR1 and CDR2 sequences are DFQATT and SNEGSKA (reference sequence). The CDR3 spells CSATRGGFNEKLFF.

The V call is TRBV5-1, the J call TRBJ1-1; TCRdb reports TRBD1, a call that lacks DNA to check it against. Germline CDR1 is SGHRS and CDR2 is YFSETQ. This CDR3 contains 19 residues. The CDR3 region is CASSLRPGGTGGMNTEAFF.

The chain uses TRBV28 and TRBJ2-5; lacking DNA, the TRBD2 call made by TCRdb goes unchecked. This CDR3 has 14 residues. Per the germline V gene, CDR1 is MDHEN and CDR2 is SYDVKM. The CDR3 loop is CASGSGGTQETQYF.

The genes are TRBV6-1 and TRBJ1-2; TCRdb gives TRBD1 as the D gene, but with no DNA this cannot be confirmed. CDR1 and CDR2 from the germline V gene are MNHNS and SASEGT. The CDR3 is 14 residues long. CDR3 residues: CASSPKTGLVGYTF.

This CDR3 is CASSSPGFGYTF. This chain links TRBV5-5 with TRBJ1-2; with no DNA, the TCRdb D assignment of TRBD1 cannot be verified. Germline V gives CDR1 SGHKS, CDR2 YYEKEE (reference sequence). This CDR3 is 12 amino acids long.

The chain has TRBV4-3 and TRBJ2-3. Germline V gene data show CDR1 as LGHNA and CDR2 as YSLEER. CDR3 length equals 13 residues. CDR3 in amino acids: CASSHHHSDTQYF.

The chain links TRBV7-8 to TRBJ2-7; TCRdb names TRBD1, which stays unverified in the absence of DNA. CDR3 size: 14 residues. Per germline, CDR1 SGHVS and CDR2 FQNEAQ. The CDR3 protein is CASSSGTESYEQYF.

V is TRBV10-1 and J is TRBJ2-1; absent DNA, TCRdb's TRBD1 call cannot be checked. Germline V gene data show CDR1 as WNHNN and CDR2 as SYGVQD (reference sequence). This CDR3 spans 15 amino acids. CDR3 in amino acids: CASSESRGPYNEQFF.

The chain employs TRBV20-1 and TRBJ2-1; TCRdb outputs TRBD2, but without DNA this stays unchecked. Germline V CDR1 and CDR2: DFQATT, SNEGSKA (reference sequence). The CDR3 runs 18 residues. The chain's CDR3 is CSAIKGSLVLAQSNEQFF.

The chain is built from TRBV6-2 or TRBV6-3 and TRBJ2-5; TCRdb designates TRBD1, a call that cannot be tested without DNA. The CDR3 consists of 15 residues. CDR1 is MNHEY and CDR2 is SVGEGT in the germline V gene. This CDR3 reads CASSPRGSAQETQYF.

The chain combines TRBV4-3 with TRBJ1-6. Germline V gene data show CDR1 as LGHNA and CDR2 as YSLEER. The CDR3 totals 16 residues. The CDR3 spells CASSQDWEYYNSPLHF.

The chain recombines TRBV25-1 with TRBJ1-1. The germline V gene has CDR1 MGHDK and CDR2 SYGVNS. The CDR3 length is 15 residues. CDR3 amino acids: CASSERDLVNTEAFF.

The chain combines TRBV7-8 with TRBJ2-3; without DNA, the TCRdb call of TRBD1 cannot be checked. CDR3 size: 12 residues. The germline V gene has CDR1 SGHVS and CDR2 FQNEAQ. CDR3 loop: CASSQQADTQYF.

The V gene is TRBV18, the J gene TRBJ2-4; TCRdb lists TRBD1, though no DNA is available to test this call. The length of the CDR3 is 13 residues. Germline CDR1 reads KGHSH; CDR2 reads LQKENI. CDR3 amino acids: CASSPGNSDIQYF. The whole variable domain, filled in from reference TRBV18 and TRBJ2-4, reads NAGVMQNPRHLVRRRGQEARLRCSPMKGHSHVYWYRQLPEEGLKFMVYLQKENIIDESGMPKERFSAEFPKEGPSILRIQQVVRGDSAAYFCASSPGNSDIQYFGAGTRLSVL.

V is TRBV6-1 and J is TRBJ1-2; TCRdb reports TRBD1, a call that lacks DNA to check it against. The CDR3 contains 15 residues. Germline CDR1 and CDR2: MNHNS and SASEGT. CDR3 sequence reads: CASSTTGGRAYGYTF.

The genes are TRBV5-6 and TRBJ2-2; TCRdb calls TRBD2, which cannot be checked without DNA. The CDR3 contains 17 residues. Germline assignment: CDR1 SGHDT and CDR2 YYEEEE. CDR3 residues: CASSLVGLAGNTGELFF.

The chain recombines TRBV7-2 with TRBJ1-2; TCRdb selects TRBD1, and the lack of DNA leaves this call unchecked. Germline V gives CDR1 SGHTA, CDR2 FQGNSA. CDR3 size: 14 residues. The CDR3 spells CASSLVEGNYGYTF.

The CDR3 sequence is CASSPDRGRDTEAFF. The V gene is TRBV7-2, the J gene TRBJ1-1; TCRdb names TRBD1, which stays unverified in the absence of DNA. The CDR3 covers 15 residues. The germline V gene has CDR1 SGHTA and CDR2 FQGNSA.

This chain links TRBV28 with TRBJ2-2; TCRdb indicates TRBD1, and absent DNA this call remains unverified. Germline V CDR1 and CDR2: MDHEN, SYDVKM. This CDR3 has 20 amino acids. The chain's CDR3 is CASSPQWGRTNRRNTGELFF. Full variable domain (remainder filled in from reference TRBV28 and TRBJ2-2): DVKVTQSSRYLVKRTGEKVFLECVQDMDHENMFWYRQDPGLGLRLIYFSYDVKMKEKGDIPEGYSVSREKKERFSLILESASTNQTSMYLCASSPQWGRTNRRNTGELFFGEGSRLTVL.

This sequence joins TRBV6-4 and TRBJ2-1; the D call from TCRdb, TRBD2, cannot be confirmed without DNA. The germline V gene encodes CDR1 MRHNA and CDR2 SNTAGT. CDR3 size: 15 residues. The CDR3 loop is CASSDLASGRDEQFF.